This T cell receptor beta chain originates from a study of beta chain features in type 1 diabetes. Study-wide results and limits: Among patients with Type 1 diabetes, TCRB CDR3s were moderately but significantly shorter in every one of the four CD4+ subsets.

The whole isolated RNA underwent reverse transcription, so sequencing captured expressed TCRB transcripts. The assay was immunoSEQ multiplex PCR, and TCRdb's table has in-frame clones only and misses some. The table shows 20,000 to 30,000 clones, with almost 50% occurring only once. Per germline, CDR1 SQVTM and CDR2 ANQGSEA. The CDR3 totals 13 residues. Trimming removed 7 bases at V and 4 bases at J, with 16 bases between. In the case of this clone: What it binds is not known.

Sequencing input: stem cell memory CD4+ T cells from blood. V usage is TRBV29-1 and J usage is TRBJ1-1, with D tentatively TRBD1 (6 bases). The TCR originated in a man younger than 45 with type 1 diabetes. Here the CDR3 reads CSADPTGVTEAFF. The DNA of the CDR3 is TGCAGCGCTGACCCGACAGGAGTCACTGAAGCTTTCTTT.